Listed below are T cell receptor beta chains from one sample, sequenced in a study of regulatory T cells in long-lasting Graves disease. TCRdb called the multiplex PCR reads again in MiXCR, with one record for every CDR3 protein. The table shows more than 650,000 distinct CDR3 sequences, with 25% to 35% occurring only once. The specimen comprised peripheral blood mononuclear cells (PBMCs), sampled when the disease was refractory, from a patient treated with antithyroid drugs. Receptors originate from a female donor with Graves disease. Each CDR3 is given with its conserved first and last residue. The D gene is left open where the match is weak. Size tells how often a clone was seen (once, few, many) or the class of an expanded clone, and some rows leave it out.

j_call,clone_size,cdr3_length,d_call,v_call,cdr3_nt,cdr3_aa
TRBJ2-2,few,15,TRBD2,TRBV6-2/TRBV6-3,TGTGCCAGCAGTGAACTCGCGGGGGGGGCCGGGGAGCTGTTTTTT,CASSELAGGAGELFF
TRBJ1-1,-,15,-,TRBV7-2,TGTGCCAGCAGCCCGAGACCGGGGCCGAACACTGAAGCTTTCTTT,CASSPRPGPNTEAFF
TRBJ1-5,many,15,-,TRBV27,TGTGCCAGCAGTTTACAGGGCCTCGGCAAGTGGCCCCAGCATTTT,CASSLQGLGKWPQHF
TRBJ2-7,-,17,TRBD1,TRBV11-1,TGTGCCAGCAGCTCCGTTCAAGGGGACAGGGGGCTTTACGAGCAGTACTTC,CASSSVQGDRGLYEQYF
TRBJ1-2,-,14,-,TRBV7-3,TGTGCCAGCAGCTATGACCCTAACGGGGGAGGCTACACCTTC,CASSYDPNGGGYTF
TRBJ1-4,few,14,-,TRBV30,TGTGCCTGGAGTTCAGGATGGTTGGGTGAAAAACTGTTTTTT,CAWSSGWLGEKLFF
TRBJ1-1,-,16,-,TRBV6-1,TGTGCCAGCAGTACCTCACCCCTTAGGGGGGGCACTGAAGCTTTCTTT,CASSTSPLRGGTEAFF
TRBJ2-5,-,15,-,TRBV9,TGTGCCAGTAGCGCCTTGGGGCTTAGCCAGGAGACCCAGTACTTC,CASSALGLSQETQYF
TRBJ2-5,few,13,-,TRBV20-1,TGCAGTGCTAGGCTCGGGAACCAAGAGACCCAGTACTTC,CSARLGNQETQYF
TRBJ1-1,-,13,-,TRBV5-1,TGTGCCAGCAGCTCAACGAGCAGTTTTGAAGCTTTCTTT,CASSSTSSFEAFF
TRBJ2-7,-,15,TRBD1,TRBV29-1,TGCAGCGTTGTTACAACAGGGGGCTGGAATTACGAGCAGTACTTC,CSVVTTGGWNYEQYF
TRBJ1-6,-,12,-,TRBV29-1,TGCAGCGTGGGGGACTTCAATTCACCCCTCCACTTT,CSVGDFNSPLHF
TRBJ1-2,-,16,TRBD1,TRBV5-1,TGCGCCAGCAGCGCTTCCGGGACAGGCTTTGCCTATGGCTACACCTTC,CASSASGTGFAYGYTF
TRBJ1-5,few,15,-,TRBV12-3/TRBV12-4,TGTGCCAGCAGTTTAAACGGGGAGAGCAATCAGCCCCAGCATTTT,CASSLNGESNQPQHF
TRBJ2-1,-,15,TRBD2,TRBV7-2,TGTGCCAGCAGCTTATGGTCTAGCGGGTACAATGAGCAGTTCTTC,CASSLWSSGYNEQFF
TRBJ2-2,many,17,TRBD1,TRBV11-2,TGTGCCAGCACCCTGGACAGGGCAAACAACCCAACCGGGGAGCTGTTTTTT,CASTLDRANNPTGELFF
TRBJ2-2,-,14,TRBD2,TRBV12-3/TRBV12-4,TGTGCCAGCAGGACTAGCGAGCGGACCGGGGAGCTGTTTTTT,CASRTSERTGELFF
TRBJ1-1,once,14,-,TRBV19,TGTGCCAGTAGTATAGAAGGGGTCAGGAGAGGAGCTTTCTTT,CASSIEGVRRGAFF
TRBJ1-1,few,16,-,TRBV2,TGTGCCAGCAGTGGACCCGGACGTGGATCGAACACTGAAGCTTTCTTT,CASSGPGRGSNTEAFF
TRBJ2-1,once,16,TRBD2,TRBV6-5,TGTGCCAGCAGTTACTTGGGGGAGGGCCGCCACAATGAGCAGTTCTTC,CASSYLGEGRHNEQFF
TRBJ2-5,many,16,-,TRBV6-9,TGTGCCAGCAGTTCTACCTCGGGACGGCCGGAGGAGACCCAGTACTTC,CASSSTSGRPEETQYF
TRBJ1-1,-,11,-,TRBV6-6,TGTGCCAGCACCCTACCCGGGACATCTTACTTT,CASTLPGTSYF
TRBJ2-7,few,14,-,TRBV27,TGTGCCAGCAGTTTCCACGATCGCTCCTACGAGCAGTACTTC,CASSFHDRSYEQYF
TRBJ2-1,-,13,-,TRBV12-3/TRBV12-4,TGTGCCAGCACTCCTCCAGGGACGGCAAGGGAGTTCTTC,CASTPPGTAREFF